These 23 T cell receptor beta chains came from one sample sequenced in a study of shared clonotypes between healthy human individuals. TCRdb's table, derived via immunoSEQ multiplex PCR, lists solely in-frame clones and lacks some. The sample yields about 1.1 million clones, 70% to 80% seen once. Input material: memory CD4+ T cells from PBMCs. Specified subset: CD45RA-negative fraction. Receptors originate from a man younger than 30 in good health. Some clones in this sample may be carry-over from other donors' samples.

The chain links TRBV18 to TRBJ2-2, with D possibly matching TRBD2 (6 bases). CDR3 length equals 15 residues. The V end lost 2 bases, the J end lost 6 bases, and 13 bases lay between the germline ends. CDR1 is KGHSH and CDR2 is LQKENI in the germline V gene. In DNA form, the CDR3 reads TGTGCCAGCTCACCAGCGGGAAGTACCGCCGGGGAGCTGTTTTTT. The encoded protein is CASSPAGSTAGELFF.

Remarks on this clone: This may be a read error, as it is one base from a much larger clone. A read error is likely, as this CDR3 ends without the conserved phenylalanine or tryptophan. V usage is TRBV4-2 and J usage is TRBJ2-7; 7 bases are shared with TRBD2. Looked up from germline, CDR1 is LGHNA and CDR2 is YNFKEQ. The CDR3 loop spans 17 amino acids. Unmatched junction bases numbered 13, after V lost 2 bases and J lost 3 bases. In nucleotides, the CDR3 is TGTGCCAGCAGCCAATCGGTATCGCGGGAGATTCTCTACGAGCAGTACCTC. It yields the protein CASSQSVSREILYEQYL.

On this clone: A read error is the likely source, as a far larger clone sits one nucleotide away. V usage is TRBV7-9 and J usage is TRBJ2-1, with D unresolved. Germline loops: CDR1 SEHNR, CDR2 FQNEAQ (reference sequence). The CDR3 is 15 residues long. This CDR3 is CTSSLVPEAYNEQFF. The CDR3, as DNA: TGTACCAGCAGCTTAGTTCCAGAGGCCTACAATGAGCAGTTCTTC.

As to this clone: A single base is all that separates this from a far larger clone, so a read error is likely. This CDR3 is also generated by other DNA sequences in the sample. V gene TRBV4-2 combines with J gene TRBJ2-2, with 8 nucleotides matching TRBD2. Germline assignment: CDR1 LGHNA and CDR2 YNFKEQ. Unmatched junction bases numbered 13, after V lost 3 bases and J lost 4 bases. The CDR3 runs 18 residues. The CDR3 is CASSQVAGGTRGTGELFF. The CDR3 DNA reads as TGTGCCAGCAGCCAGGTGGCGGGAGGTACCCGAGGCACCGGGGAGCTGTTTTTT.

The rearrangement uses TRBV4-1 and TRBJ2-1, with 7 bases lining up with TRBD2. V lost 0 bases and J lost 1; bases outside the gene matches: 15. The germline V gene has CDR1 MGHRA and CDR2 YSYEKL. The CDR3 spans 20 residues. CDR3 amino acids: CASSQDPKPGLPQSYNEQFF. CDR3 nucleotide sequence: TGCGCCAGCAGCCAAGACCCCAAACCGGGACTACCCCAGTCCTACAATGAGCAGTTCTTC.

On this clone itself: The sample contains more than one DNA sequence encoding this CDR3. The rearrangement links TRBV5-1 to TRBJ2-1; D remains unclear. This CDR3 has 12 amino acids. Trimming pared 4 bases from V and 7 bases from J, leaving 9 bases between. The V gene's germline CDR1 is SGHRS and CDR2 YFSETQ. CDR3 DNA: TGCGCCAGCAGCCCCCCCGCGAATGAGCAGTTCTTC. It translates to CASSPPANEQFF.

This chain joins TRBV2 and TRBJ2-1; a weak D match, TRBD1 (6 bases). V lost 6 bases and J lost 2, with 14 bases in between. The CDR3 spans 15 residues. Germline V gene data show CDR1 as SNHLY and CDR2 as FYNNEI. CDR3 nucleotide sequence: TGTGCCAGCAGGATCGGGACAAAAACCTACAATGAGCAGTTCTTC. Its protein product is CASRIGTKTYNEQFF.

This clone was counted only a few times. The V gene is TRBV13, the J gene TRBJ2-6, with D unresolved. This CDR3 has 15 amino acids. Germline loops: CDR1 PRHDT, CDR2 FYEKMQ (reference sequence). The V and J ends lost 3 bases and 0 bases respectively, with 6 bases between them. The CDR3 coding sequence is TGTGCCAGCAGCTTCGGCAGCTCTGGGGCCAACGTCCTGACTTTC. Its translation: CASSFGSSGANVLTF.

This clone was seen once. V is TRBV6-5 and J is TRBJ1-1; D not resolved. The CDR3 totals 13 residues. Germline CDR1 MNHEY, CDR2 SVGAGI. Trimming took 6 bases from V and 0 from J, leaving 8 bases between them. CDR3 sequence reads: CASSPTLNTEAFF. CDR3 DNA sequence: TGTGCCAGCAGCCCAACTTTGAACACTGAAGCTTTCTTT.

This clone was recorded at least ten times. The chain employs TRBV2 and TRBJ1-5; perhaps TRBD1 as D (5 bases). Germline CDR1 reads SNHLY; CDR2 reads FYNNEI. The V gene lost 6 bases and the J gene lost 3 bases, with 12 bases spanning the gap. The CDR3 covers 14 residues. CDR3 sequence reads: CASRRTNNNQPQHF. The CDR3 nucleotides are TGTGCCAGCAGACGGACAAACAACAATCAGCCCCAGCATTTT.

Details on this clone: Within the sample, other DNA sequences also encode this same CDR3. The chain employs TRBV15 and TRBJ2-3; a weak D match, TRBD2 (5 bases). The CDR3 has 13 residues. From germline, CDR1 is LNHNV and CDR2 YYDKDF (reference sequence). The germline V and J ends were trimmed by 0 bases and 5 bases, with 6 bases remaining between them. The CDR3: CATSRDRGDTQYF. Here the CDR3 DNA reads TGTGCCACCAGCAGAGATCGGGGAGATACGCAGTATTTT.

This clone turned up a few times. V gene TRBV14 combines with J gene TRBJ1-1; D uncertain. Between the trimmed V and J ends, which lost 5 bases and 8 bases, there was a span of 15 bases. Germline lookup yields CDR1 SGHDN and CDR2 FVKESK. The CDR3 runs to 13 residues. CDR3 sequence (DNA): TGTGCCAGCAGCGCCAAGAGAGGAGCGGAAGCTTTCTTT. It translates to CASSAKRGAEAFF.

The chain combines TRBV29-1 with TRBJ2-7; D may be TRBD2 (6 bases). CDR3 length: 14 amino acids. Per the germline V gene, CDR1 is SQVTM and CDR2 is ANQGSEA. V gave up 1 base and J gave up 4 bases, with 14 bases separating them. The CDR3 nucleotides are TGCAGCGTTGAAGGGGCCGGGAGCAGTTACGAGCAGTACTTC. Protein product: CSVEGAGSSYEQYF.

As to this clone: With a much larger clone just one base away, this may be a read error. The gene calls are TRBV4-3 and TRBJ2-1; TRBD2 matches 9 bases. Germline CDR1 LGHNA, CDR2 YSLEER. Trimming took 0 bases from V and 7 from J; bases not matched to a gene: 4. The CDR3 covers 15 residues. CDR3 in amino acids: CASSQDSGSHNEQFF. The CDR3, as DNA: TGCGCCAGCAGCCAAGATAGCGGGAGTCATAATGAGCAGTTCTTC.

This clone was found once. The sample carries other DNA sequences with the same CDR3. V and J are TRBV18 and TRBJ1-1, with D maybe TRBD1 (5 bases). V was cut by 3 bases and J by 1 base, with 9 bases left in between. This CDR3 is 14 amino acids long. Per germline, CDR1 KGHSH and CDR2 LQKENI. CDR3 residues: CASSPGGGNTEAFF. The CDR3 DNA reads TGTGCCAGCTCACCTGGGGGGGGGAACACTGAAGCTTTCTTT.

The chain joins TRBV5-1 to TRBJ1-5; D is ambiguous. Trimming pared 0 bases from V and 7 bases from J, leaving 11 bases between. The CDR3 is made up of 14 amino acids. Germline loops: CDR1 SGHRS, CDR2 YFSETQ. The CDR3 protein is CASSLGGLGQPQHF. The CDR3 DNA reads TGCGCCAGCAGCTTGGGGGGTCTCGGCCAGCCCCAGCATTTT.

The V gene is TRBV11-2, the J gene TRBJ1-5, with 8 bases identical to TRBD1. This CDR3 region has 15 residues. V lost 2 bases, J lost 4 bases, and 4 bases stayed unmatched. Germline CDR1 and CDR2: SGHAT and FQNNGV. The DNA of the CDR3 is TGTGCCAGCAGCTTACAGGGGGCGCATAATCAGCCCCAGCATTTT. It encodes CASSLQGAHNQPQHF.

CDR3 DNA sequence: TGTGCCAGCAGCCAACCGGGACAGGGGATTTATAGCAATCAGCCCCAGCATTTT. Translating it yields CASSQPGQGIYSNQPQHF. The gene calls are TRBV28 and TRBJ1-5, with 10 bases fitting TRBD1. V gave up 6 bases and J gave up 0 bases; unmatched junction bases: 11. Germline CDR1 MDHEN, CDR2 SYDVKM. CDR3 size: 18 residues.

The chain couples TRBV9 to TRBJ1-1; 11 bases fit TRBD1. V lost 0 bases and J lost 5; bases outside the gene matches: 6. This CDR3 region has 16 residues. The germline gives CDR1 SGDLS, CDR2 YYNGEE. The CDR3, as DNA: TGTGCCAGCAGCGTAGGGACAGGGGGCAGTCGGACTGAAGCTTTCTTT. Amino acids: CASSVGTGGSRTEAFF.

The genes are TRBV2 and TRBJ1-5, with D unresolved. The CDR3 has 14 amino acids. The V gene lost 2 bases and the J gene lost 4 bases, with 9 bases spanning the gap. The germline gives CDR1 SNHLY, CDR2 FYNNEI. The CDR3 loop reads CASSESSENQPQHF. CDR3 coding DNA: TGTGCCAGCAGTGAATCGTCAGAAAATCAGCCCCAGCATTTT.

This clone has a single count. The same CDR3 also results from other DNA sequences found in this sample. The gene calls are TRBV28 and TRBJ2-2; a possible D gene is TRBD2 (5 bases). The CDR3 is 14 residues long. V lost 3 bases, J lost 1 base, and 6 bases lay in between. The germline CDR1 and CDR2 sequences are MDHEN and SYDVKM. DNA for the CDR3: TGTGCCAGCAGTTTTGGGAGGAACACCGGGGAGCTGTTTTTT. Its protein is CASSFGRNTGELFF.

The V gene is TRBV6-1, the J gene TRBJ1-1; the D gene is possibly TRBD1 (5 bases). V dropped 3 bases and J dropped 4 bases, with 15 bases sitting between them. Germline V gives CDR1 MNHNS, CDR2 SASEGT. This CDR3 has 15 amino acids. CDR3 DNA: TGTGCCAGCAGTGACGGGGCAGGGCGTGGCACTGAAGCTTTCTTT. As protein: CASSDGAGRGTEAFF.

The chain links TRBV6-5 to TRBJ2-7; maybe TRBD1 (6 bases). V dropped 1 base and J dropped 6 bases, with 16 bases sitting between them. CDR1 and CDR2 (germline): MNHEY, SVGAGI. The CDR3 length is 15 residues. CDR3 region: CASSYWRKQGAEQYF. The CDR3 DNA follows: TGTGCCAGCAGTTACTGGCGAAAACAGGGAGCCGAGCAGTACTTC.